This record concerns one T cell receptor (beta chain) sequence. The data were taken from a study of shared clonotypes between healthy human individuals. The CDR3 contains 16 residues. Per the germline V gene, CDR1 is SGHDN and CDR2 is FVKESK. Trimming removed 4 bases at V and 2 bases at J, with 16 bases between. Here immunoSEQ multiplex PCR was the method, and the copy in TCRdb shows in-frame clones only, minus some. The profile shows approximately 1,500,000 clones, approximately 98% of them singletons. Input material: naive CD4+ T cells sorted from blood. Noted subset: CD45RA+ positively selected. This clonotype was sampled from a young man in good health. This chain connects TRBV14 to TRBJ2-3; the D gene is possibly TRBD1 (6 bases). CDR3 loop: CASSPYPRGTTDTQYF. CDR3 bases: TGTGCCAGCAGCCCCTACCCTAGGGGGACCACAGATACGCAGTATTTT. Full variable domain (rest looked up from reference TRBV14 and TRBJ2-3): EAGVTQFPSHSVIEKGQTVTLRCDPISGHDNLYWYRRVMGKEIKFLLHFVKESKQDESGMPNNRFLAERTGGTYSTLKVQPAELEDSGVYFCASSPYPRGTTDTQYFGPGTRLTVL.